This record looks at one TCR beta chain sequence and its context. Antigen unknown. The junction departs from germline at one end; a sequencing error may be responsible. These data come from a study of blood T cells in healthy people across ages. The CDR3 contains 15 residues. The germline gives CDR1 SGHTA, CDR2 FQGNSA. Points from the study as a whole: Naive CD4+ cells and diversity were both higher in long-lived donors than in aged donors. Investigators treated diversity estimates from one million T cells as underestimates.

A sample-barcoded 5' primer and a J-beta primer mix were used in a second PCR of about 6 to 11 cycles. Researchers report that a template-switch adaptor with 12 random nucleotides tagged each cDNA molecule. In TCRdb, the 5' RACE reads were re-called with MiXCR into one record per CDR3 protein. The data hold roughly 800,000 distinct CDR3 sequences, with 58% observed a single time. The V call is TRBV7-2, the J call TRBJ1-5, with 7 positions matching TRBD1. Sequenced sample: blood. The sequence was obtained from a man aged 25 to 40 in good health. The CDR3 sequence: CASSSEGQSNQPQHF. The CDR3 DNA reads as TGTGCTAGCAGCTCGGAGGGACAGAGCAATCAGCCCCAGCATTTT.